The present T cell receptor beta chain was sequenced within a study of T cell responses to AZD1222 COVID-19 vaccine. Overall study results and limits: White British donors predominated, females outnumbered males, and clonal diversity was possibly underestimated. Within unmutated variant regions lay the reported targets of nearly half of spike-specific TCRs.

For this clone: Its target is unknown.

Germline-derived CDR1 and CDR2 are SGHVS and FNYEAQ. The CDR3 consists of 17 residues. V lost 3 bases and J 2 bases, leaving 20 bases between the germline ends. Data came from immunoSEQ multiplex PCR; TCRdb stores just in-frame clones and leaves some out. Counted here are about 170,000 clones, just over 90% occurring once; the ten biggest clones make up 3% to 5%. The chain recombines TRBV7-6 with TRBJ2-7; D is possibly TRBD1 or TRBD2 (6 bases each). This receptor was taken from an adult in good health. The source was peripheral blood, collected on day 0 of AZD1222 vaccination. The CDR3 region has the DNA TGTGCCAGCAGCTTGGGGGGCGGCCCTCCGTCCCCCTACGAGCAGTACTTC. It encodes CASSLGGGPPSPYEQYF. The variable domain in full, with the rest retrieved from reference TRBV7-6 and TRBJ2-7, is GAGVSQSPRYKVTKRGQDVALRCDPISGHVSLYWYRQALGQGPEFLTYFNYEAQQDKSGLPNDRFSAERPEGSISTLTIQRTEQRDSAMYRCASSLGGGPPSPYEQYFGPGTRLTVT.